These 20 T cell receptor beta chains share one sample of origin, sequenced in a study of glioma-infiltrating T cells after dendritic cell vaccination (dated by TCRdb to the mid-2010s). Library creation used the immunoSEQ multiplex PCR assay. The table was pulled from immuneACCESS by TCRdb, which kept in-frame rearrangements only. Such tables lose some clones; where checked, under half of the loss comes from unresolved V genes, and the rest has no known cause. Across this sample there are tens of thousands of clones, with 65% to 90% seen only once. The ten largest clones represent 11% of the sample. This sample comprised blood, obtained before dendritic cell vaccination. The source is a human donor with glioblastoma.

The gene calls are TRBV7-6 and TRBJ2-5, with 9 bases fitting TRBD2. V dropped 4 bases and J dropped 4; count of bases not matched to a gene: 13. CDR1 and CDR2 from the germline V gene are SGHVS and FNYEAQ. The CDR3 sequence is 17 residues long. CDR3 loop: CASSYSVAGESRETQYF. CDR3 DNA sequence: TGTGCCAGCAGCTACTCGGTAGCGGGAGAATCTAGAGAGACCCAGTACTTC.

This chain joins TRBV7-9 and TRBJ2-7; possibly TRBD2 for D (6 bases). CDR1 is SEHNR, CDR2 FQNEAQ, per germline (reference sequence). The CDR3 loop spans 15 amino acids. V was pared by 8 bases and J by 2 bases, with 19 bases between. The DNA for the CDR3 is TGTGCCAGCGGAGATCGGACGGGGGACCCCTACGAGCAGTACTTC. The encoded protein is CASGDRTGDPYEQYF.

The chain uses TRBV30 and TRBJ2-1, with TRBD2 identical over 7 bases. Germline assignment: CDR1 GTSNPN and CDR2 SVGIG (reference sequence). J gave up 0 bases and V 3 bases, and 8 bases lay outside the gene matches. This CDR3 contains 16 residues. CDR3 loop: CAWRYSRGSSYNEQFF. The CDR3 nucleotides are TGTGCCTGGAGATACAGTCGCGGGAGCTCCTACAATGAGCAGTTCTTC.

The CDR3 DNA is TGTGCCAGCAGTTACTCTCAAGTGGGCTCATCCTACGAGCAGTACTTC. Translated: CASSYSQVGSSYEQYF. The rearrangement links TRBV6-5 to TRBJ2-7; D not certain. This CDR3 comprises 16 residues. Germline assignment: CDR1 MNHEY and CDR2 SVGAGI. The ends were cut back, 0 bases at V and 1 base at J, with 13 bases in the middle.

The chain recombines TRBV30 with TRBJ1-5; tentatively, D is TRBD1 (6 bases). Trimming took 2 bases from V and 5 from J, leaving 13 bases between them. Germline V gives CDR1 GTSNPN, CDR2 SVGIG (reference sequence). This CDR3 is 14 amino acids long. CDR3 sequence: CAWSIQGRDQPQHF. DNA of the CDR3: TGTGCCTGGAGTATACAGGGCAGGGATCAGCCCCAGCATTTT.

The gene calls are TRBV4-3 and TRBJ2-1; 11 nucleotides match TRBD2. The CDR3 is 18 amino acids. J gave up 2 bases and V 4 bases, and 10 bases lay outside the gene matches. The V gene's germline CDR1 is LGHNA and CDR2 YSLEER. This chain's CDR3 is CASSPLAGGGPPYNEQFF. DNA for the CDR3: TGCGCCAGCAGCCCCTTAGCGGGAGGGGGGCCCCCCTACAATGAGCAGTTCTTC.

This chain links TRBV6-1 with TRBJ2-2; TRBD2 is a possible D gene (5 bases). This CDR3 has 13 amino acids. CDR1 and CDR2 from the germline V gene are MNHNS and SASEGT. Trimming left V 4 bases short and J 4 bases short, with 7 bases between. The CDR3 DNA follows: TGTGCCAGCAGTGCGGCGGGCACCGGGGAGCTGTTTTTT. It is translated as CASSAAGTGELFF.

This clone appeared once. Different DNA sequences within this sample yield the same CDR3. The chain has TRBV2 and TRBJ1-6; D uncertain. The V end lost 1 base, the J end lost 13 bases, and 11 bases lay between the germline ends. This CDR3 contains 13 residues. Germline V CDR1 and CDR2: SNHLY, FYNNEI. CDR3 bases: TGTGCCAGCAGTGAAGGGGCCTTTTCCCCCCTCCACTTT. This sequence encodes CASSEGAFSPLHF.

The CDR3 protein is CASSWRTGEGNEQFF. CDR3 sequence (DNA): TGTGCCAGCTCATGGCGGACAGGAGAAGGCAATGAGCAGTTCTTC. J is TRBJ2-1 and V is TRBV18; 7 bases align to TRBD1. Germline V gene sequence: CDR1 KGHSH, CDR2 LQKENI. The V gene end was trimmed by 5 bases and the J gene end by 6 bases; junction bases not matched to a gene: 10. This CDR3 region has 15 residues.

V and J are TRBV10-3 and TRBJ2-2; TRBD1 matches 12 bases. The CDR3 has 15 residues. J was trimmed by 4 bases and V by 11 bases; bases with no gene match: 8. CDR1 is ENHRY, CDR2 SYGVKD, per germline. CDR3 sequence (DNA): TGTGCCGTACCGGGGACAGGGGGCATCACCGGGGAGCTGTTTTTT. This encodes CAVPGTGGITGELFF.

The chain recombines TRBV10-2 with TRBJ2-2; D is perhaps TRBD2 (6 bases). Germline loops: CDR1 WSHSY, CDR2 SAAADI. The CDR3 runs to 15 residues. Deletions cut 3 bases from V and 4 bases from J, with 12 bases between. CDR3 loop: CASSEGRSPTGELFF. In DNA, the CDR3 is TGCGCCAGCAGTGAAGGGAGGTCTCCCACCGGGGAGCTGTTTTTT.

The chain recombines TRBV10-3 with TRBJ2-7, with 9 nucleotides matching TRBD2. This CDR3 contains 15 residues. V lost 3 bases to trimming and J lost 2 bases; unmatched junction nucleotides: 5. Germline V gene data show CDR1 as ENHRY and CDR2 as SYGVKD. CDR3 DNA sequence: TGTGCCATCAGTGAAAAGCGGGAGGCCGCCTACGAGCAGTACTTC. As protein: CAISEKREAAYEQYF.

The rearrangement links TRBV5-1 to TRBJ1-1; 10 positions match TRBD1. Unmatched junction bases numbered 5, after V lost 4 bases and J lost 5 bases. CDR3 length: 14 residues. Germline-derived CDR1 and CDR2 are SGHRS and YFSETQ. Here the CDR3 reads CASSKRQGATEAFF. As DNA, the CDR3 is TGCGCCAGCAGCAAGAGACAGGGGGCAACTGAAGCTTTCTTT.

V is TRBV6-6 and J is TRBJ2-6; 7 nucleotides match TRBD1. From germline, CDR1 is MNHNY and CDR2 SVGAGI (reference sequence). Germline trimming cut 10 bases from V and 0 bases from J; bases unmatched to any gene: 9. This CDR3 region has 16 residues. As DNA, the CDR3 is TGTGCCACCAAGGGACAGTTCCTCTCTGGGGCCAACGTCCTGACTTTC. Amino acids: CATKGQFLSGANVLTF.

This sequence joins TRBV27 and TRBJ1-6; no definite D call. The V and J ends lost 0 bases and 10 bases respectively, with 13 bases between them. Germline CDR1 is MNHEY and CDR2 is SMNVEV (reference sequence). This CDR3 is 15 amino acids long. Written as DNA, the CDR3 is TGTGCCAGCAGTTTATCGCTACCGGGTTTATCACCCCTCCACTTT. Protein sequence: CASSLSLPGLSPLHF.

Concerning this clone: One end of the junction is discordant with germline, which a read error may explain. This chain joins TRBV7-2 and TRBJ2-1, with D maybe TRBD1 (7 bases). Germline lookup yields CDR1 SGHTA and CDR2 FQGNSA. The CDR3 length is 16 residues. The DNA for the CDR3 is TGTGCCAGCAGCCCAGGGGGGCCTGGGATATACAATGAGCAGCTCTTC. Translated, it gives CASSPGGPGIYNEQLF.

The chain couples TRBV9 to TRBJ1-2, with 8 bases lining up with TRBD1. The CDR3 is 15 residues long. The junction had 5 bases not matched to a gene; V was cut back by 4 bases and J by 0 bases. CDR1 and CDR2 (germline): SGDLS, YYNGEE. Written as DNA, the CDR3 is TGTGCCAGCAGCCGCGGACAGGGCCCTAACTATGGCTACACCTTC. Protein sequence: CASSRGQGPNYGYTF. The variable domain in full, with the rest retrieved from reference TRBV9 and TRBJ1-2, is DSGVTQTPKHLITATGQRVTLRCSPRSGDLSVYWYQQSLDQGLQFLIQYYNGEERAKGNILERFSAQQFPDLHSELNLSSLELGDSALYFCASSRGQGPNYGYTFGSGTRLTVV.

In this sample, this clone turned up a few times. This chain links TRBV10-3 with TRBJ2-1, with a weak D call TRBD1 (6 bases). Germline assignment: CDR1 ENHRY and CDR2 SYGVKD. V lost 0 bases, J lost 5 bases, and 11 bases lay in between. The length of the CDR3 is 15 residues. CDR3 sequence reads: CAISESHGGHNEQFF. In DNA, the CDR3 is TGTGCCATCAGTGAGTCGCATGGGGGCCACAATGAGCAGTTCTTC.

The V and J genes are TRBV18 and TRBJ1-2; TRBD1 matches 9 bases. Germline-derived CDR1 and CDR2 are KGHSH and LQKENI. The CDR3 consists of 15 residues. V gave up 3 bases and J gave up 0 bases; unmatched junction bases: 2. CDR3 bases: TGTGCCAGCTCACCGCGGACAGGGGCTAACTATGGCTACACCTTC. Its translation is CASSPRTGANYGYTF.

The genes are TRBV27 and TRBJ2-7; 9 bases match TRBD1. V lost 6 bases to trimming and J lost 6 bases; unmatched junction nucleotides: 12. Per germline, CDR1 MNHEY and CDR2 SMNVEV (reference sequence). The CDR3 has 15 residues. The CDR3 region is CASRPPGQGRAEQYF. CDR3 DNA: TGTGCCAGCAGACCTCCGGGACAGGGACGGGCCGAGCAGTACTTC.